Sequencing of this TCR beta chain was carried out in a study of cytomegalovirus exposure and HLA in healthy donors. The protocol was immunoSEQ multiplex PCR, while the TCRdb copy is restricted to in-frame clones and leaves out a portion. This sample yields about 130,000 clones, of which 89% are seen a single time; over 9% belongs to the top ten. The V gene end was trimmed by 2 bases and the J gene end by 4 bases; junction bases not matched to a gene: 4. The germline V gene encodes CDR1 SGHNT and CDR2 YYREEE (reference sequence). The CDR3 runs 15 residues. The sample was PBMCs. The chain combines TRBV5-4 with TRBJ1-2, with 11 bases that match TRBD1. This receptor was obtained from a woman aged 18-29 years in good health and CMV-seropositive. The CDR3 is CASSFGTGGPYGYTF. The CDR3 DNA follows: TGTGCCAGCAGCTTTGGGACAGGGGGTCCCTATGGCTACACCTTC.